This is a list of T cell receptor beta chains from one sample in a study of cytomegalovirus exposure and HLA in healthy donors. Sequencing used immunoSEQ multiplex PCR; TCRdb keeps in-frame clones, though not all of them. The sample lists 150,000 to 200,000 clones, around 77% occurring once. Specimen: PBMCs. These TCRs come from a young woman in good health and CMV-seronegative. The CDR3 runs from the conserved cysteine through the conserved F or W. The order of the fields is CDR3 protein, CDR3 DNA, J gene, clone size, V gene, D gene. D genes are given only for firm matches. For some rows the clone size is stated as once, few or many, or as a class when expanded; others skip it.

CDR3 protein: CASSIGGLAGGQETQYF
CDR3 DNA: TGTGCCAGTAGTATAGGAGGACTAGCGGGGGGCCAAGAGACCCAGTACTTC
J gene: TRBJ2-5
clone size: -
V gene: TRBV19
D gene: TRBD2

CDR3 protein: CASSSMNTEAFF
CDR3 DNA: TGTGCCAGTAGTTCTATGAACACTGAAGCTTTCTTT
J gene: TRBJ1-1
clone size: once
V gene: TRBV19
D gene: -

CDR3 protein: CASRRDRESDTQYF
CDR3 DNA: TGTGCCAGCCGACGGGATCGAGAATCAGATACGCAGTATTTT
J gene: TRBJ2-3
clone size: -
V gene: TRBV11-2
D gene: -

CDR3 protein: CASSLTPTGTDTQYF
CDR3 DNA: TGCGCCAGCAGCCTTACCCCGACAGGGACCGATACGCAGTATTTT
J gene: TRBJ2-3
clone size: -
V gene: TRBV4-1
D gene: TRBD1

CDR3 protein: CASSSTGTNDWGYTF
CDR3 DNA: TGCGCCAGCAGCTCGACCGGGACAAACGATTGGGGCTACACCTTC
J gene: TRBJ1-2
clone size: -
V gene: TRBV5-1
D gene: -

CDR3 protein: CASSLIRGKVEAFF
CDR3 DNA: TGTGCCAGCAGCCTGATCAGGGGGAAAGTTGAAGCTTTCTTT
J gene: TRBJ1-1
clone size: -
V gene: TRBV11-2
D gene: TRBD1

CDR3 protein: CASSPGQYSYEQYF
CDR3 DNA: TGTGCCAGCAGCCCGGGACAGTACTCCTACGAGCAGTACTTC
J gene: TRBJ2-7
clone size: -
V gene: TRBV11-2
D gene: TRBD1

CDR3 protein: CASSSTGHGTEAFF
CDR3 DNA: TGTGCCAGCAGCTCGACAGGGCACGGCACTGAAGCTTTCTTT
J gene: TRBJ1-1
clone size: -
V gene: TRBV7-2
D gene: TRBD1

CDR3 protein: CAWSHSAGGQPQHF
CDR3 DNA: TGTGCCTGGAGCCACTCCGCCGGGGGTCAGCCCCAGCATTTT
J gene: TRBJ1-5
clone size: -
V gene: TRBV30
D gene: -

CDR3 protein: CASRPTPGTGGYLNEKLFF
CDR3 DNA: TGCGCCAGCAGGCCAACTCCCGGGACAGGGGGCTATCTTAATGAAAAACTGTTTTTT
J gene: TRBJ1-4
clone size: few
V gene: TRBV5-1
D gene: TRBD1

CDR3 protein: CASSRAGGLETQYF
CDR3 DNA: TGCGCCAGCAGCAGGGCCGGGGGGCTCGAGACCCAGTACTTC
J gene: TRBJ2-5
clone size: -
V gene: TRBV5-1
D gene: -

CDR3 protein: CASSVLGSSYNEQFF
CDR3 DNA: TGTGCCAGCAGCGTACTAGGAAGCTCCTACAATGAGCAGTTCTTC
J gene: TRBJ2-1
clone size: -
V gene: TRBV9
D gene: -

CDR3 protein: CASSSTGATGKPQHF
CDR3 DNA: TGTGCCAGCAGCTCGACAGGGGCCACCGGGAAGCCCCAGCATTTT
J gene: TRBJ1-5
clone size: -
V gene: TRBV6-5
D gene: TRBD1

CDR3 protein: CASSLRDTSYEQYF
CDR3 DNA: TGTGCCAGCAGCCTCCGGGACACTAGCTACGAGCAGTACTTC
J gene: TRBJ2-7
clone size: -
V gene: TRBV7-9
D gene: -

CDR3 protein: CASSGQSNTEAFF
CDR3 DNA: TGCGCCAGCAGTGGACAATCGAACACTGAAGCTTTCTTT
J gene: TRBJ1-1
clone size: -
V gene: TRBV5-1
D gene: -

CDR3 protein: CASTGGTGGYQETQYF
CDR3 DNA: TGCGCCAGCACCGGAGGGACAGGGGGGTACCAAGAGACCCAGTACTTC
J gene: TRBJ2-5
clone size: few
V gene: TRBV5-1
D gene: TRBD1

CDR3 protein: CASRRTGGGTDTQYF
CDR3 DNA: TGTGCCAGCAGGCGGACAGGGGGCGGCACAGATACGCAGTATTTT
J gene: TRBJ2-3
clone size: -
V gene: TRBV27
D gene: TRBD1

CDR3 protein: CASSHGDRVLTGELFF
CDR3 DNA: TGTGCCAGCAGCCATGGGGACAGGGTGTTGACCGGGGAGCTGTTTTTT
J gene: TRBJ2-2
clone size: -
V gene: TRBV7-9
D gene: TRBD1

CDR3 protein: CASSPGTRDNEQFF
CDR3 DNA: TGTGCCAGCAGCCCGGGGACACGGGACAATGAGCAGTTCTTC
J gene: TRBJ2-1
clone size: -
V gene: TRBV5-4
D gene: -

CDR3 protein: CASSPGPLYEQYF
CDR3 DNA: TGTGCCAGCAGCCCTGGGCCACTCTACGAGCAGTACTTC
J gene: TRBJ2-7
clone size: -
V gene: TRBV7-3
D gene: -